The 14 T cell receptor beta chains in this list originate from one sample, sequenced in a study of shared T cell receptors in the human thymus. Sequencing was performed with immunoSEQ multiplex PCR; in TCRdb, only in-frame clones are kept and a portion is missing. This sample yields hundreds of thousands of clones, of which about 80% are seen a single time; less than 0.015% belongs to the top ten. These records were also assigned to another study, of human thymus T cells.

Input material: thymocytes. The receptors derive from a boy younger than two with a congenital heart defect.

The chain links TRBV7-8 to TRBJ2-5, with D possibly being TRBD2 (6 bases). The CDR3 totals 13 residues. With 3 bases removed from V and 5 bases from J, the gap between germline ends came to 10 bases. Looked up from germline, CDR1 is SGHVS and CDR2 is FQNEAQ. The DNA of the CDR3 is TGTGCCAGCAGCTTGGAGGGAGATGAGACCCAGTACTTC. Translation gives CASSLEGDETQYF.

This clone has a single count. This chain links TRBV1 with TRBJ2-1; TRBD2 was called by the table and not checked on the DNA. TRBV1 is marked as a pseudogene. This CDR3 spans 19 amino acids. CDR3 in DNA: TGCACCAGCAGCCAACTAGGACTAGCGGGAGGGCCCGCCTACAATGAGCAGTTCTTC. The encoded protein is CTSSQLGLAGGPAYNEQFF.

Of note for this clone: This same CDR3 is encoded by further DNA sequences in the sample. V usage is TRBV27 and J usage is TRBJ1-1, with 9 bases fitting TRBD1. Per the germline V gene, CDR1 is MNHEY and CDR2 is SMNVEV (reference sequence). The CDR3 consists of 14 residues. J lost 2 bases, V lost 6 bases, and 4 bases had no gene match. The CDR3 coding sequence is TGTGCCAGCAGCTTGGGACAGGGAAACACTGAAGCTTTCTTT. It is translated as CASSLGQGNTEAFF.

The chain has TRBV7-6 and TRBJ2-1, with 16 bases lining up with TRBD2. This CDR3 is 17 amino acids long. Trimming cost V 4 bases and J 8 bases; bases outside gene matches: 8. Germline values: CDR1 SGHVS, CDR2 FNYEAQ. CDR3 sequence: CASSYGTSGRAGDEQFF. The CDR3 DNA is TGTGCCAGCAGCTACGGGACTAGCGGGAGGGCCGGGGATGAGCAGTTCTTC.

The V call is TRBV11-2, the J call TRBJ2-5, with 11 nucleotides matching TRBD2. This CDR3 comprises 17 residues. Losses at the gene ends were 1 base for V and 5 bases for J; bases not matched to a gene: 9. Germline loops: CDR1 SGHAT, CDR2 FQNNGV. The CDR3 is CASSLGVRLAGSETQYF. The CDR3 nucleotides read TGTGCCAGCAGCTTAGGGGTGAGACTAGCGGGATCGGAGACCCAGTACTTC.

Regarding this clone: One junction end disagrees with the germline gene, perhaps due to a read error. The sample contains more than one DNA sequence encoding this CDR3. The chain links TRBV5-1 to TRBJ2-7, with 8 bases matching TRBD2. Germline loops: CDR1 SGHRS, CDR2 YFSETQ. CDR3 size: 13 residues. In DNA form, the CDR3 reads TGCGCCAGTAGCTTGGGACTAGGAGGCGAGCAGTACTTC. Its protein is CASSLGLGGEQYF.

V gene TRBV27 combines with J gene TRBJ2-7; D possibly corresponds to TRBD1 (7 bases). Germline-derived CDR1 and CDR2 are MNHEY and SMNVEV (reference sequence). This CDR3 spans 18 amino acids. The germline V and J ends were trimmed by 2 bases and 0 bases, with 20 bases remaining between them. The CDR3 DNA is TGTGCCAGCAGTTTAAGCGGCCGGAGGGGGCGCTCCTCCTACGAGCAGTACTTC. It is translated as CASSLSGRRGRSSYEQYF.

The rearrangement links TRBV28 to TRBJ2-7; 10 bases line up with TRBD2. Germline CDR1 and CDR2: MDHEN and SYDVKM. Trimming took 3 bases from V and 2 from J; bases not matched to a gene: 7. The length of the CDR3 is 16 residues. The CDR3: CASSFALAGAAYEQYF. CDR3 sequence (DNA): TGTGCCAGCAGTTTTGCGCTAGCGGGAGCCGCCTACGAGCAGTACTTC.

In its sample, this clone was seen a few times. The chain uses TRBV1 and TRBJ2-7; the DNA was not compared with TRBD2, the D call given in the table. TRBV1 is marked as a pseudogene. The length of the CDR3 is 15 residues. The CDR3 is CTSTLGAGSGREQYF. The CDR3 DNA reads as TGCACCAGCACCCTTGGGGCCGGGAGCGGTCGCGAGCAGTACTTC.

This clone showed up just once. The chain recombines TRBV5-6 with TRBJ1-5, with 8 nucleotides matching TRBD1. CDR1 is SGHDT and CDR2 is YYEEEE in the germline V gene. The CDR3 runs 15 residues. V gave up 5 bases and J gave up 7 bases; unmatched junction bases: 11. CDR3 sequence: CASSLAGGVKQPQHF. CDR3 sequence (DNA): TGTGCCAGCAGTCTTGCAGGGGGCGTTAAGCAGCCCCAGCATTTT. The whole variable domain, filled in from reference TRBV5-6 and TRBJ1-5, reads DAGVTQSPTHLIKTRGQQVTLRCSPKSGHDTVSWYQQALGQGPQFIFQYYEEEERQRGNFPDRFSGHQFPNYSSELNVNALLLGDSALYLCASSLAGGVKQPQHFGDGTRLSIL.

On this clone itself: Different DNA sequences within this sample yield the same CDR3. The chain joins TRBV5-1 to TRBJ2-5; 9 nucleotides agree with TRBD1. Germline V gene lookup returns CDR1 SGHRS and CDR2 YFSETQ. Trimming at V came to 2 bases and at J to 4 bases, leaving 6 bases not matched to a gene. The CDR3 covers 15 residues. CDR3: CASSFPGQGSETQYF. The DNA for the CDR3 is TGCGCCAGCAGCTTTCCGGGACAGGGTTCAGAGACCCAGTACTTC. Filled out from reference TRBV5-1 and TRBJ2-5, the complete variable domain reads KAGVTQTPRYLIKTRGQQVTLSCSPISGHRSVSWYQQTPGQGLQFLFEYFSETQRNKGNFPGRFSGRQFSNSRSEMNVSTLELGDSALYLCASSFPGQGSETQYFGPGTRLLVL.

This chain uses TRBV7-9 with TRBJ2-7, with TRBD1 matching over 11 bases. J gave up 2 bases and V 4 bases, and 1 base lay outside the gene matches. Germline V gene data show CDR1 as SEHNR and CDR2 as FQNEAQ (reference sequence). The CDR3 contains 14 residues. The CDR3 sequence is CASSSGQGAYEQYF. DNA of the CDR3: TGTGCCAGCAGCTCGGGACAGGGGGCCTACGAGCAGTACTTC.

CDR3 bases: TGTGCCAGCAGTCCGGGGAATCGGAACCCGATGAACACTGAAGCTTTCTTT. Protein sequence: CASSPGNRNPMNTEAFF. The chain combines TRBV27 with TRBJ1-1; D not resolved. There are 17 residues in the CDR3. Germline V lookup: CDR1 MNHEY, CDR2 SMNVEV (reference sequence). The germline V and J ends were trimmed by 5 bases and 0 bases, with 19 bases remaining between them.

The chain employs TRBV6-7 and TRBJ2-1; D might be TRBD2 (6 bases). TRBV6-7 is marked as an open reading frame, function uncertain. The V end lost 0 bases, the J end lost 0 bases, and 12 bases lay between the germline ends. The CDR3 is made up of 17 amino acids. The CDR3 protein is CASSYSRIGGSYNEQFF. In nucleotides, the CDR3 is TGTGCCAGCAGTTACTCGCGGATCGGGGGCTCCTACAATGAGCAGTTCTTC.